This T cell receptor beta chain was captured in a study of T cells in narcolepsy. Trimming cost V 5 bases and J 3 bases; bases outside gene matches: 8. The CDR3 spans 19 residues. Germline V lookup: CDR1 SGHTA, CDR2 FQGTGA. The assay was immunoSEQ multiplex PCR, and TCRdb's table has in-frame clones only and misses some. The data show over 25,000 clones, under 85% seen once. This chain links TRBV7-3 with TRBJ2-6; 15 nucleotides agree with TRBD2. This clonotype was sampled from a human donor in good health. Sequencing was performed on memory (CD45RA-) CD4+ T cells from blood. DNA of the CDR3: TGTGCCAGCAGCCCGTCGGGACTAGCGGGAGGAAGTGGGGCCAACGTCCTGACTTTC. It yields the protein CASSPSGLAGGSGANVLTF.